The 4 T cell receptor beta chains in this list originate from one sample, sequenced in a study of T-cell reconstitution after alpha-beta-depleted transplantation in children. Researchers prepared the TCRbeta library using unique molecular identifiers, the study reports. TCRdb analysed the PCR reads with MiXCR anew, one entry per CDR3 protein. The sample has 350,000 to 400,000 distinct CDR3 sequences; more than 10% are singletons. The source was PBMCs, collected from the stem cell graft. Receptor source: a human donor who donated a stem cell graft to a child with Fanconi anemia.

This clonotype was found a few times. The V call is TRBV5-5, the J call TRBJ2-1; tentatively, D is TRBD1 or TRBD2 (5 bases each). V lost 10 bases and J 9 bases, leaving 20 bases between the germline ends. CDR3 length: 13 amino acids. Germline V gives CDR1 SGHKS, CDR2 YYEKEE (reference sequence). CDR3 amino acids: CACAGTGSGEQFF. CDR3 DNA sequence: TGTGCCTGTGCCGGGACCGGGTCGGGTGAGCAGTTCTTC.

This clonotype was counted a few times. CDR3 sequence reads: CSAIPGGTTDTQYF. CDR3 coding DNA: TGCAGTGCTATACCCGGGGGGACGACAGATACGCAGTATTTT. The chain links TRBV20-1 to TRBJ2-3, with 7 bases lining up with TRBD2. V lost 4 bases to trimming and J lost 3 bases; unmatched junction nucleotides: 7. The CDR3 is made up of 14 amino acids. Germline CDR1 reads DFQATT; CDR2 reads SNEGSKA (reference sequence).

This clonotype was observed at least ten times. This chain joins TRBV28 and TRBJ2-3; TRBD2 matches 9 bases. CDR1 is MDHEN, CDR2 SYDVKM, per germline. Losses at the gene ends were 7 bases for V and 1 base for J; bases not matched to a gene: 3. This CDR3 region has 14 residues. CDR3 nucleotides: TGTGCCAGCAAAGGCGGGGGGGGCACAGATACGCAGTATTTT. Protein sequence: CASKGGGGTDTQYF.

This clonotype was counted a few times. This chain connects TRBV7-2 to TRBJ2-1; possibly TRBD1 for D (5 bases). Germline V lookup: CDR1 SGHTA, CDR2 FQGNSA. The V end was cut by 4 bases, the J end by 3 bases, with 13 bases between. This CDR3 spans 15 amino acids. CDR3 coding DNA: TGTGCCAGCAGCTCTTCTCAGGGCGACTACAATGAGCAGTTCTTC. Protein sequence: CASSSSQGDYNEQFF.